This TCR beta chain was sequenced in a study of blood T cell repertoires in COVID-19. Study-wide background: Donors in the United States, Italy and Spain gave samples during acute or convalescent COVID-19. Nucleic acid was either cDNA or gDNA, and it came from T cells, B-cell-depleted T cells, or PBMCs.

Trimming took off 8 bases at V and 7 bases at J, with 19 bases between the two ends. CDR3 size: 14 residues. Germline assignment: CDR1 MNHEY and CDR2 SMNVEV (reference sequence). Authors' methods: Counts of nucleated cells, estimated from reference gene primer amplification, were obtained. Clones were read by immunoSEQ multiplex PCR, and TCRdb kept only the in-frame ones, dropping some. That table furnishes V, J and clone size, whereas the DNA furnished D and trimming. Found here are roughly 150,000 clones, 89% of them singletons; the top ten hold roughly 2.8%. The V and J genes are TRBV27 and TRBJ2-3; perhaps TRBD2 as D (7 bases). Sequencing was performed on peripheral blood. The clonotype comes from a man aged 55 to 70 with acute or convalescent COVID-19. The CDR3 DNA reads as TGTGCCAGCTTTCCGGGGGGCCGGAGATATACGCAGTATTTT. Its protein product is CASFPGGRRYTQYF.